Shown below are 16 T cell receptor beta chains from a single sample sequenced in a study of blood T cell repertoires in COVID-19. Here immunoSEQ multiplex PCR was the method, and the copy in TCRdb shows in-frame clones only, minus some. Here the sample spans 100,000 to 150,000 clones, 75% to 90% being singletons. Sequencing used peripheral blood. The receptor source for this set is a man between 60 and 70 years old with COVID-19, enrolled during active disease.

This clone was recorded once. The chain is built from TRBV30 and TRBJ1-2; TRBD1 might be the D (6 bases). V lost 1 base and J 10 bases, leaving 19 bases between the germline ends. The CDR3 totals 14 residues. Per germline, CDR1 GTSNPN and CDR2 SVGIG (reference sequence). The CDR3 DNA follows: TGTGCCTGGAGTGGGCCTCAGGGGCCTAACACCTACACCTTC. Its protein product is CAWSGPQGPNTYTF. Combining the CDR3 with reference TRBV30 and TRBJ1-2 gives the whole variable domain SQTIHQWPATLVQPVGSPLSLECTVEGTSNPNLYWYRQAAGRGLQLLFYSVGIGQISSEVPQNLSASRPQDRQFILSSKKLLLSDSGFYLCAWSGPQGPNTYTFGSGTRLTVV.

V and J are TRBV7-3 and TRBJ1-1; D perhaps matches TRBD1 (6 bases). The CDR3 loop spans 14 amino acids. V lost 4 bases and J lost 2, with 11 bases in between. Germline CDR1 SGHTA, CDR2 FQGTGA. The chain's CDR3 is CASSSGTFNTEAFF. CDR3 coding DNA: TGTGCCAGCAGCTCAGGGACATTTAACACTGAAGCTTTCTTT. The complete variable domain, with remaining parts taken from reference TRBV7-3 and TRBJ1-1, reads GAGVSQTPSNKVTEKGKYVELRCDPISGHTALYWYRQSLGQGPEFLIYFQGTGAADDSGLPNDRFFAVRPEGSVSTLKIQRTERGDSAVYLCASSSGTFNTEAFFGQGTRLTVV.

The gene calls are TRBV2 and TRBJ2-2; 8 nucleotides align to TRBD1. Germline-derived CDR1 and CDR2 are SNHLY and FYNNEI. The CDR3 has 14 residues. V shed 6 bases and J 4 bases; nucleotides not matched to a gene: 4. The DNA for the CDR3 is TGTGCCAGCAGCTGGACAGGGCTCACCGGGGAGCTGTTTTTT. This gives the protein CASSWTGLTGELFF.

The gene calls are TRBV4-1 and TRBJ1-6, with a weak D call TRBD1 (5 bases). The CDR3 spans 15 residues. V was cut by 3 bases and J by 5 bases, with 11 bases left in between. Germline V gene sequence: CDR1 MGHRA, CDR2 YSYEKL. The chain's CDR3 is CASSQQTEDNSPLHF. In nucleotides, the CDR3 is TGCGCCAGCAGCCAGCAGACAGAGGATAATTCACCCCTCCACTTT.

The rearrangement joins TRBV18 to TRBJ2-3; D call uncertain. Trimming left V 2 bases short and J 2 bases short, with 11 bases between. This CDR3 region has 15 residues. The germline V gene has CDR1 KGHSH and CDR2 LQKENI. The CDR3 protein is CASSPATPVTDTQYF. CDR3 sequence (DNA): TGTGCCAGCTCACCAGCGACTCCAGTCACAGATACGCAGTATTTT.

This clone was observed a few times. Other DNA sequences in the sample encode the same CDR3. This rearrangement joins TRBV6-5 to TRBJ2-1; TRBD2 is a possible D gene (6 bases). Germline V gene data show CDR1 as MNHEY and CDR2 as SVGAGI. The CDR3 sequence is 15 residues long. Trimming pared 2 bases from V and 1 base from J, leaving 9 bases between. CDR3 DNA: TGTGCCAGCAGTTACGGGCGGGGATCCTACAATGAGCAGTTCTTC. Translation gives CASSYGRGSYNEQFF.

V usage is TRBV14 and J usage is TRBJ1-6; D possibly corresponds to TRBD1 (6 bases). With 0 bases removed from V and 8 bases from J, the gap between germline ends came to 17 bases. The germline V gene has CDR1 SGHDN and CDR2 FVKESK. The length of the CDR3 is 17 residues. The CDR3 protein is CASSQETTGPSDSPLHF. DNA of the CDR3: TGTGCCAGCAGCCAAGAGACCACAGGGCCTTCGGATTCACCCCTCCACTTT. Full variable domain (rest looked up from reference TRBV14 and TRBJ1-6): EAGVTQFPSHSVIEKGQTVTLRCDPISGHDNLYWYRRVMGKEIKFLLHFVKESKQDESGMPNNRFLAERTGGTYSTLKVQPAELEDSGVYFCASSQETTGPSDSPLHFGNGTRLTVT.

This clone was detected once. J is TRBJ1-6 and V is TRBV5-4; possibly TRBD1 for D (6 bases). The germline V gene has CDR1 SGHNT and CDR2 YYREEE (reference sequence). The CDR3 is 13 residues long. Trimming stripped 4 bases from V and 13 bases from J, with 15 bases between. The CDR3 here is CASSLPGQSPLHF. The CDR3, as DNA: TGTGCCAGCAGCCTCCCAGGACAGTCGCCCCTCCACTTT.

V gene TRBV6-5 combines with J gene TRBJ1-1; a possible D gene is TRBD1 (6 bases). Germline CDR1 reads MNHEY; CDR2 reads SVGAGI. CDR3 length equals 14 residues. Trimming left V 6 bases short and J 4 bases short, with 15 bases between. CDR3 residues: CASRWGQRVTEAFF. As DNA, the CDR3 is TGTGCCAGCAGGTGGGGACAAAGGGTCACTGAAGCTTTCTTT.

The V and J genes are TRBV20-1 and TRBJ1-4, with 9 bases fitting TRBD1. There are 14 residues in the CDR3. CDR1 and CDR2 (germline): DFQATT, SNEGSKA (reference sequence). J was trimmed by 5 bases and V by 3 bases; bases with no gene match: 4. CDR3 amino acids: CSASRGQGNEKLFF. The CDR3 region has the DNA TGCAGTGCTAGTAGGGGACAGGGAAATGAAAAACTGTTTTTT.

The chain links TRBV6-1 to TRBJ1-3; perhaps TRBD1 as D (5 bases). CDR3 length: 15 amino acids. The germline V gene encodes CDR1 MNHNS and CDR2 SASEGT. Between the trimmed V and J ends, which lost 6 bases and 0 bases, there was a span of 12 bases. The CDR3 reads CASRPPGGSGNTIYF. The CDR3 nucleotides read TGTGCCAGCAGACCCCCGGGGGGCTCTGGAAACACCATATATTTT.

The chain uses TRBV7-2 and TRBJ1-2; 7 bases line up with TRBD1. J lost 8 bases, V lost 5 bases, and 8 bases had no gene match. This CDR3 is built from 13 residues. Per the germline V gene, CDR1 is SGHTA and CDR2 is FQGNSA. Here the CDR3 reads CASSRGQGEGYTF. DNA of the CDR3: TGTGCCAGCAGCAGGGGCCAGGGGGAAGGCTACACCTTC.

CDR3 in amino acids: CATWAGGGGGEAFF. For the CDR3, the DNA is TGTGCCACATGGGCAGGGGGCGGGGGAGGCGAAGCTTTCTTT. V gene TRBV7-9 combines with J gene TRBJ1-1, with TRBD1 matching 8 bases. V lost 10 bases to trimming and J lost 8 bases; unmatched junction nucleotides: 15. Germline CDR1 is SEHNR and CDR2 is FQNEAQ (reference sequence). The CDR3 totals 14 residues.

This clone has a single count. V and J are TRBV18 and TRBJ1-5; TRBD1 might be the D (6 bases). Per germline, CDR1 KGHSH and CDR2 LQKENI. CDR3 size: 16 residues. Trimming cost V 0 bases and J 1 base, with 10 bases left between them. CDR3 coding DNA: TGTGCCAGCTCACCACCGAACAGGGCCAGCAATCAGCCCCAGCATTTT. Translating it yields CASSPPNRASNQPQHF.

The gene calls are TRBV4-3 and TRBJ1-4; no firm D call. The V and J ends lost 4 bases and 4 bases respectively, with 13 bases between them. Germline loops: CDR1 LGHNA, CDR2 YSLEER. CDR3 length: 15 amino acids. CDR3 DNA sequence: TGCGCCAGCAGCCGTGGGTTGGGGAGTAATGAAAAACTGTTTTTT. This translates into CASSRGLGSNEKLFF.

V usage is TRBV11-1 and J usage is TRBJ1-1; D might be TRBD1 (6 bases). With 2 bases removed from V and 0 bases from J, the gap between germline ends came to 10 bases. Germline loops: CDR1 SGHAT, CDR2 FQDESV (reference sequence). This CDR3 has 15 residues. The CDR3 protein is CASSLRGHVNTEAFF. DNA for the CDR3: TGTGCCAGCAGCTTACGGGGACACGTGAACACTGAAGCTTTCTTT.